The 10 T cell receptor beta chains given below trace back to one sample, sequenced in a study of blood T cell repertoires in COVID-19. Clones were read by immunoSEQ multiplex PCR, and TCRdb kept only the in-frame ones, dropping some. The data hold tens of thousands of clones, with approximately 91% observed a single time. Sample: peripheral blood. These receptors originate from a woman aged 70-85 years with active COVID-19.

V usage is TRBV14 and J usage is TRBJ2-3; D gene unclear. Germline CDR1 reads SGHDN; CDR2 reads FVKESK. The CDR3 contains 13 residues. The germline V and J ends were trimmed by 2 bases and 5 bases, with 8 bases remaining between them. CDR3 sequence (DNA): TGTGCCAGCAGCCAAAACCACAAAGATACGCAGTATTTT. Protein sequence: CASSQNHKDTQYF.

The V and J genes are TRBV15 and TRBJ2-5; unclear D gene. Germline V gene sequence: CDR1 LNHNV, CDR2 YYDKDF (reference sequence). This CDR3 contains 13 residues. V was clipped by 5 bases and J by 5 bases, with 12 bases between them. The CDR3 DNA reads TGTGCCACCAGCTCCCCGAAACGGGAGACCCAGTACTTC. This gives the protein CATSSPKRETQYF. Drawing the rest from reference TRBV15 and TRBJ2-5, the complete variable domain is DAMVIQNPRYQVTQFGKPVTLSCSQTLNHNVMYWYQQKSSQAPKLLFHYYDKDFNNEADTPDNFQSRRPNTSFCFLDIRSPGLGDTAMYLCATSSPKRETQYFGPGTRLLVL.

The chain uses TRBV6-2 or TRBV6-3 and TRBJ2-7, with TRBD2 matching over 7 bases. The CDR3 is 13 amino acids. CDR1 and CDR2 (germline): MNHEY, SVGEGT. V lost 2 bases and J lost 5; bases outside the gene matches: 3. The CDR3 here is CASSYIREDEQYF. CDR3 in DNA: TGTGCCAGCAGTTACATTCGGGAGGACGAGCAGTACTTC.

The CDR3 sequence is CATHRQGVANEQFF. The CDR3 DNA follows: TGTGCCACCCATCGGCAGGGGGTGGCCAATGAGCAGTTCTTC. The chain combines TRBV2 with TRBJ2-1, with 7 bases identical to TRBD1. This CDR3 contains 14 residues. The V gene's germline CDR1 is SNHLY and CDR2 FYNNEI. Unmatched junction bases numbered 12, after V lost 10 bases and J lost 6 bases.

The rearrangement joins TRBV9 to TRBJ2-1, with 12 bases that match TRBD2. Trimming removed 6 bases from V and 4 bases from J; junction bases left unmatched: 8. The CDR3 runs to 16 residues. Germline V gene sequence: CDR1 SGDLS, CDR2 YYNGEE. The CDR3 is CASTPQLAGGYNEQFF. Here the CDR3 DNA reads TGTGCCAGCACTCCCCAACTAGCGGGGGGATACAATGAGCAGTTCTTC.

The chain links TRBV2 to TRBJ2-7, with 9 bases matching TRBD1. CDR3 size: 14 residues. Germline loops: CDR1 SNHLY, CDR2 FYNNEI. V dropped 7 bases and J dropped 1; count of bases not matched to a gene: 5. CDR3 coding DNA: TGTGCCAGCAAGGACAGGGGTATTTCCTACGAGCAGTACTTC. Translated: CASKDRGISYEQYF.

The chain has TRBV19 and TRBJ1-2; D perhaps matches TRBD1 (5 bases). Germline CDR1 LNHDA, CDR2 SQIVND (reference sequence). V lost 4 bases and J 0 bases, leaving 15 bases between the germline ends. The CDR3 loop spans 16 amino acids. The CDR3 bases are TGTGCCAGTAGTAAGGGAAAGGGGTCGGCTAACTATGGCTACACCTTC. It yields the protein CASSKGKGSANYGYTF.

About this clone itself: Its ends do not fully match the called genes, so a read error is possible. CDR3 DNA sequence: TGTGCCAGCAGTCTATGGAGTGGGTTC. It translates to CASSLWSGF. The rearrangement joins TRBV27 to TRBJ2-7; D is unclear. Per the germline V gene, CDR1 is MNHEY and CDR2 is SMNVEV (reference sequence). The CDR3 length is 9 residues.

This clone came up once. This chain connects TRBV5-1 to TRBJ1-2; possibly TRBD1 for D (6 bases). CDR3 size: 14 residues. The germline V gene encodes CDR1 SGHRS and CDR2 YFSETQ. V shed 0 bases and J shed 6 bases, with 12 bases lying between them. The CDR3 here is CASSLGQGIDGYTF. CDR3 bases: TGCGCCAGCAGCTTGGGGCAGGGGATAGATGGCTACACCTTC.

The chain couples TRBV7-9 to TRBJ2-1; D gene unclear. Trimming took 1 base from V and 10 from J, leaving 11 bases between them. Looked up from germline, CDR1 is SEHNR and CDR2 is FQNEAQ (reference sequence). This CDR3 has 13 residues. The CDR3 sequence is CASSLGLPSEQFF. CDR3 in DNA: TGTGCCAGCAGCTTAGGTCTACCCTCCGAGCAGTTCTTC.